Presented here are 16 T cell receptor beta chains from one specimen sequenced in a study of T cell repertoires in cytomegalovirus infection. Using its own MiXCR run on the reads, TCRdb lists one record per CDR3 protein. Among some 700,000 distinct CDR3 sequences listed, 35% were seen once. Source material: PBMCs. The receptors were sampled from a human donor in good health (CMV status not recorded). Some clones in this sample may be carry-over from other donors' samples.

The chain joins TRBV7-6 to TRBJ1-1; 10 bases match TRBD1. Germline assignment: CDR1 SGHVS and CDR2 FNYEAQ. The CDR3 totals 15 residues. V trimming: 0 bases; J trimming: 6 bases; junction bases outside the gene matches: 4. The CDR3 loop reads CASSLAGTGAAEAFF. CDR3 DNA sequence: TGTGCCAGCAGCTTAGCGGGGACAGGGGCAGCTGAAGCTTTCTTT.

The genes are TRBV27 and TRBJ2-7, with D tentatively TRBD1 or TRBD2 (5 bases each). With 6 bases removed from V and 2 bases from J, the gap between germline ends came to 20 bases. Germline assignment: CDR1 MNHEY and CDR2 SMNVEV (reference sequence). The CDR3 covers 16 residues. The CDR3 loop is CASSSRGRKFPYEQYF. The CDR3 bases are TGTGCCAGCAGCTCCCGGGGCAGGAAGTTTCCCTACGAGCAGTACTTC.

This chain uses TRBV27 with TRBJ1-5; 10 bases are shared with TRBD1. In germline, CDR1 is MNHEY, CDR2 SMNVEV (reference sequence). This CDR3 spans 16 amino acids. J lost 2 bases, V lost 5 bases, and 6 bases had no gene match. The CDR3 DNA is TGTGCCAGCAGTCGACTTGGGACAGGGGGCAATCAGCCCCAGCATTTT. Protein: CASSRLGTGGNQPQHF.

Turning to this clonotype: One end of the junction is discordant with germline, which a read error may explain. This CDR3 reads CSARAPGGATDPQYF. CDR3 in DNA: TGCAGTGCTAGAGCTCCGGGGGGGGCCACAGATCCGCAGTATTTT. The chain recombines TRBV20-1 with TRBJ2-3; 8 bases map to TRBD2. CDR3 length: 15 amino acids. CDR1 and CDR2 from the germline V gene are DFQATT and SNEGSKA (reference sequence).

The table lists this clonotype with many counts. V gene TRBV7-8 combines with J gene TRBJ1-3; the D is unclear. Germline lookup yields CDR1 SGHVS and CDR2 FQNEAQ. Trimming removed 6 bases at V and 0 bases at J, with 6 bases between. The CDR3 has 13 amino acids. This chain's CDR3 is CASRQYSGNTIYF. The CDR3 DNA follows: TGTGCCAGCAGGCAGTACTCTGGAAACACCATATATTTT.

This clonotype occurred many times. The chain carries TRBV12-3 or TRBV12-4 and TRBJ1-1, with D possibly matching TRBD1 (5 bases). V was shortened by 2 bases and J by 4 bases, with 8 bases between the two germline ends. This CDR3 comprises 13 residues. The CDR3 DNA reads as TGTGCCAGCAGTTTAACCGGGACCACTGAAGCTTTCTTT. As protein: CASSLTGTTEAFF.

This clonotype was picked up one time. The conserved closing phenylalanine or tryptophan is absent in this CDR3, likely reflecting a read error. The gene calls are TRBV28 and TRBJ2-6; no clear D gene. V was shortened by 5 bases and J by 0 bases, with 14 bases between the two germline ends. There are 17 residues in the CDR3. The germline V gene encodes CDR1 MDHEN and CDR2 SYDVKM. CDR3 DNA sequence: TGTGCCAGCAGTCCCTTACTCATGCACTCTGGGGCCAACGTCCTGACTTTA. It codes for CASSPLLMHSGANVLTL.

The gene calls are TRBV7-9 and TRBJ1-6, with D perhaps matching TRBD1 (5 bases). Germline assignment: CDR1 SEHNR and CDR2 FQNEAQ (reference sequence). V was cut by 4 bases and J by 10 bases, with 17 bases left in between. CDR3 size: 15 residues. The CDR3 DNA sequence: TGTGCCAGCAGCTCGGCCGGGACTAGAGGGTCACCCCTCCACTTT. Translated, it gives CASSSAGTRGSPLHF.

This chain joins TRBV28 and TRBJ1-5; D gene ambiguous. Germline V gene lookup returns CDR1 MDHEN and CDR2 SYDVKM. V lost 5 bases and J 0 bases, leaving 11 bases between the germline ends. CDR3 length equals 15 residues. CDR3 sequence reads: CASSLGTYSNQPQHF. The DNA for the CDR3 is TGTGCCAGCAGTCTGGGAACTTATAGCAATCAGCCCCAGCATTTT.

This clonotype has at least ten counts. This chain joins TRBV7-8 and TRBJ2-5, with 7 bases aligning to TRBD1. Trimming took 1 base from V and 4 from J; bases not matched to a gene: 6. CDR1 SGHVS and CDR2 FQNEAQ come from the germline V gene. The CDR3 loop spans 15 amino acids. DNA of the CDR3: TGTGCCAGCAGCTTAGACAGGGGTGTGGGAGAGACCCAGTACTTC. Its protein is CASSLDRGVGETQYF.

This sequence joins TRBV2 and TRBJ2-2; 7 bases align to TRBD1. Germline V lookup: CDR1 SNHLY, CDR2 FYNNEI. V trimming: 7 bases; J trimming: 4 bases; junction bases outside the gene matches: 3. The length of the CDR3 is 13 residues. In nucleotides, the CDR3 is TGTGCCAGCACACAGGGGAGCACCGGGGAGCTGTTTTTT. It translates to CASTQGSTGELFF.

The table lists this clonotype with a count of one. The chain has TRBV28 and TRBJ1-5; 7 nucleotides line up with TRBD1. There are 16 residues in the CDR3. Germline CDR1 MDHEN, CDR2 SYDVKM. V was clipped by 7 bases and J by 6 bases; unmatched bases: 15. CDR3 amino acids: CASTIVRDRVTQPQHF. CDR3 sequence (DNA): TGTGCCAGCACCATAGTGCGGGACAGAGTAACTCAGCCCCAGCATTTT.

The V call is TRBV10-3, the J call TRBJ1-1; D is possibly TRBD1 (5 bases). Trimming stripped 2 bases from V and 5 bases from J, with 9 bases between. From germline, CDR1 is ENHRY and CDR2 SYGVKD. The CDR3 sequence is 13 residues long. The CDR3 nucleotides read TGTGCCATCAGTGAGACTAAGGGGACTGAAGCTTTCTTT. Its protein is CAISETKGTEAFF.

This clonotype came up many times. The chain employs TRBV7-9 and TRBJ2-2; D call uncertain. This CDR3 region has 15 residues. Germline-derived CDR1 and CDR2 are SEHNR and FQNEAQ (reference sequence). Trimming took 2 bases from V and 4 from J, leaving 11 bases between them. The CDR3 nucleotides are TGTGCCAGCAGCTTAACCGGGTCTGGCACCGGGGAGCTGTTTTTT. The encoded protein is CASSLTGSGTGELFF.

The rearrangement links TRBV29-1 to TRBJ1-1; D is unresolved. The germline gives CDR1 SQVTM, CDR2 ANQGSEA. V lost 1 base, J lost 5 bases, and 5 bases lay in between. This CDR3 spans 11 amino acids. DNA for the CDR3: TGCAGCGTTGAAGGTCGGACTGAAGCTTTCTTT. It codes for CSVEGRTEAFF.

This clonotype occurred a few times. The chain employs TRBV14 and TRBJ2-7; maybe TRBD1 (6 bases). The CDR3 spans 14 residues. Deletions cut 4 bases from V and 0 bases from J, with 10 bases between. Germline CDR1 reads SGHDN; CDR2 reads FVKESK. CDR3 sequence reads: CASSRTVSSYEQYF. The CDR3 DNA sequence: TGTGCCAGCAGCCGGACAGTAAGCTCCTACGAGCAGTACTTC.